The text below deals with one T cell receptor beta chain. Antigen unknown. Trimming removed 3 bases at V and 6 bases at J, with 9 bases between. The CDR3 has 12 amino acids. Germline V CDR1 and CDR2: SGDLS, YYNGEE. This entry is derived from a study of T-cell memory formation after mild COVID-19. The overall study: Largely, TCR clusters stayed within a single donor.

cDNA libraries for TCR alpha and TCR beta, carrying sample barcodes and UMIs, came from 5'RACE with constant-segment primers. MiXCR was run by TCRdb on the 5' RACE reads, yielding one entry per CDR3 protein. The sample comprises about 90,000 distinct CDR3 sequences, roughly an eighth of which are singletons, and about a quarter rests with the top ten. Overall study findings and caveats: Cross-reactive memory appears to have joined, as suggested by some responding clones showing up in pre-infection memory.

The specimen sequenced was PBMCs or a T cell subset sorted from them (not recorded which). The chain is built from TRBV9 and TRBJ1-1, with a weak D call TRBD1 (6 bases). This receptor was identified in an adult woman who had mild COVID-19 (a few samples of this study predate the infection). Cell type and time point are not known. In DNA form, the CDR3 reads TGTGCCAGCAGCGATCGGGGGCCTGAAGCTTTCTTT. Its protein is CASSDRGPEAFF.